There are a few counts of the clone carrying this T cell receptor (beta chain). Its antigen is not known. The entry originates in a study of T-cell memory formation after mild COVID-19. The wider study: Each donor largely had its own TCR clusters.

Germline CDR1 reads LNHDA; CDR2 reads SQIVND (reference sequence). The ends were cut back, 6 bases at V and 3 bases at J, with 9 bases in the middle. The CDR3 is 12 residues long. Study-level points and caveats: Contracting CD8+ clones were enriched in EMRA, CD4+ mainly in CM and EM.

Each CDR3 protein is one row after TCRdb ran MiXCR on the 5' RACE reads. Among about 150,000 distinct CDR3 sequences listed, about 14% were seen once. The chain employs TRBV19 and TRBJ2-7; D is unresolved. The TCR comes from an adult woman who had mild COVID-19 (a few samples of this study predate the infection). Cell type and time point are not known. What was sequenced was PBMCs or a T cell subset sorted from them (not recorded which). CDR3 DNA: TGTGCCAGTAGCAAAGGAAACTACGAGCAGTACTTC. Translation gives CASSKGNYEQYF.